This T cell receptor beta chain was captured by sequencing in a study of T-cell memory formation after mild COVID-19. TCRdb re-derived calls from the 5' RACE reads in MiXCR, one entry per CDR3 protein. The sample includes about 340,000 distinct CDR3 sequences, over 20% of them seen just once. V was cut by 4 bases and J by 5 bases, with 22 bases left in between. The CDR3 runs to 17 residues. The V gene's germline CDR1 is LGHNT and CDR2 FRNRAP. Sequenced material: PBMCs or a T cell subset sorted from them (not recorded which). V and J are TRBV12-5 and TRBJ2-3; D may be TRBD1 (5 bases). The origin of this receptor is an adult woman who had mild COVID-19 (a few samples of this study predate the infection). Cell type and time point are not known. The CDR3 DNA sequence: TGTGCTAGTGGTTCCCGGAGAACGACAGTCCAGATAGATACGCAGTATTTT. It is translated as CASGSRRTTVQIDTQYF.